One and the same sample provided the 30 T cell receptor beta chains below, sequenced in a study of blood T cell repertoires in COVID-19. The data were produced by immunoSEQ multiplex PCR, yet TCRdb's version contains in-frame clones alone and is incomplete. The sample contains 300,000 to 400,000 clones, 70% to 90% of which appear only once. Sequencing was carried out using peripheral blood. Receptors were obtained from a woman aged 45-59 years who had recovered from COVID-19.

This sequence joins TRBV12-3 or TRBV12-4 and TRBJ2-3; no reliable D call. V was clipped by 2 bases and J by 8 bases, with 11 bases between them. The CDR3 runs 13 residues. This CDR3 reads CASSLKSVGTQYF. The CDR3 coding sequence is TGTGCCAGCAGTTTAAAGAGCGTCGGTACGCAGTATTTT.

The chain combines TRBV5-1 with TRBJ2-1; 11 positions agree with TRBD2. The CDR3 contains 14 residues. V trimming: 3 bases; J trimming: 7 bases; junction bases outside the gene matches: 3. The germline V gene has CDR1 SGHRS and CDR2 YFSETQ. The CDR3 coding sequence is TGCGCCAGCAGCTCAGGGACTAGCGGTAATGAGCAGTTCTTC. Translation: CASSSGTSGNEQFF.

The rearrangement links TRBV4-2 to TRBJ1-4; D not resolved. Looked up from germline, CDR1 is LGHNA and CDR2 is YNFKEQ. The CDR3 consists of 12 residues. V was shortened by 3 bases and J by 12 bases, with 11 bases between the two germline ends. The CDR3 coding sequence is TGTGCCAGCAGCCAGGACCGCGGGGAACTGTTTTTT. It encodes CASSQDRGELFF.

The rearrangement joins TRBV6-5 to TRBJ2-7, with 8 bases matching TRBD1. Germline V CDR1 and CDR2: MNHEY, SVGAGI. The CDR3 has 13 residues. With 7 bases clipped from V and 6 bases from J, the junction kept 8 bases outside the gene matches. The CDR3 DNA follows: TGTGCCAGCATCCAGACAGGGGCCGGCGAGCAGTACTTC. The encoded protein is CASIQTGAGEQYF.

The chain uses TRBV28 and TRBJ1-6; 8 nucleotides align to TRBD1. V gave up 10 bases and J gave up 0 bases; unmatched junction bases: 8. The CDR3 is made up of 16 amino acids. Per the germline V gene, CDR1 is MDHEN and CDR2 is SYDVKM. CDR3: CAIGGQGASYNSPLHF. CDR3 nucleotides: TGTGCCATCGGGGGGCAGGGGGCCTCCTATAATTCACCCCTCCACTTT.

The chain has TRBV6-5 and TRBJ2-1; 9 positions match TRBD1. J gave up 8 bases and V 6 bases, and 11 bases lay outside the gene matches. Germline V lookup: CDR1 MNHEY, CDR2 SVGAGI. The CDR3 is 15 amino acids. The CDR3 spells CASRRPGQGPHEQFF. CDR3 DNA sequence: TGTGCCAGCAGGCGTCCGGGACAGGGTCCCCATGAGCAGTTCTTC.

This rearrangement joins TRBV6-6 to TRBJ1-2; TRBD1 aligns across 7 bases. Germline CDR1 is MNHNY and CDR2 is SVGAGI (reference sequence). CDR3 length: 13 amino acids. Trimming took 5 bases from V and 1 from J; bases not matched to a gene: 1. The chain's CDR3 is CASSRQGNYGYTF. The CDR3 coding sequence is TGTGCCAGCAGTAGACAGGGTAACTATGGCTACACCTTC.

The chain carries TRBV10-3 and TRBJ1-5; D might be TRBD1 (5 bases). CDR1 and CDR2 (germline): ENHRY, SYGVKD. V gave up 2 bases and J gave up 3 bases, with 11 bases separating them. This CDR3 spans 15 amino acids. The CDR3 loop is CAISEGVTDNQPQHF. DNA of the CDR3: TGTGCCATCAGTGAGGGGGTGACAGACAATCAGCCCCAGCATTTT.

The rearrangement uses TRBV5-8 and TRBJ2-1; 10 nucleotides agree with TRBD1. The CDR3 extends over 18 amino acids. Germline V gene data show CDR1 as SGHTS and CDR2 as YDEGEE. V gave up 7 bases and J gave up 7 bases; unmatched junction bases: 20. The CDR3 here is CASSLVLGDRGPTNEQFF. The DNA of the CDR3 is TGTGCCAGCTCACTTGTGTTAGGGGACAGGGGTCCTACGAATGAGCAGTTCTTC.

V gene TRBV28 combines with J gene TRBJ2-1; 10 positions match TRBD2. Trimming cost V 6 bases and J 4 bases; bases outside gene matches: 9. Germline CDR1 and CDR2: MDHEN and SYDVKM. This CDR3 comprises 16 residues. The CDR3: CASSAAGGPGYNEQFF. The CDR3 nucleotides are TGTGCCAGCAGCGCAGCGGGAGGGCCGGGATACAATGAGCAGTTCTTC.

This clone showed up just once. The gene calls are TRBV5-6 and TRBJ2-3, with 13 bases matching TRBD2. CDR1 is SGHDT and CDR2 is YYEEEE in the germline V gene. Trimming removed 3 bases from V and 2 bases from J; junction bases left unmatched: 6. This CDR3 comprises 17 residues. As DNA, the CDR3 is TGTGCCAGCAGCTATGAACTAGCGGGGGGGGTCACAGATACGCAGTATTTT. As protein: CASSYELAGGVTDTQYF.

The chain employs TRBV19 and TRBJ1-1; D may be TRBD1 (5 bases). The CDR3 covers 15 residues. Trimming removed 7 bases at V and 5 bases at J, with 20 bases between. Germline V gene sequence: CDR1 LNHDA, CDR2 SQIVND (reference sequence). The CDR3 is CASTLFRGLETEAFF. The CDR3 nucleotides are TGTGCCAGTACTCTCTTTAGGGGTTTGGAGACTGAAGCTTTCTTT.

The V and J genes are TRBV21-1 and TRBJ2-1; the D call of TRBD1 is as the table states it, not checked on the DNA. TRBV21-1 represents a pseudogene. The length of the CDR3 is 15 residues. CDR3 in DNA: TGTGCCAGCAGCCCTGACAGGGGGGCGCGAAATGAGCAGTTCTTC. Translated: CASSPDRGARNEQFF.

In DNA form, the CDR3 reads TGTGCCACCAGTGATCACATTTCGGGAGATGCCACAGATACGCAGTATTTT. This sequence encodes CATSDHISGDATDTQYF. J is TRBJ2-3 and V is TRBV24-1; TRBD2 might be the D (6 bases). From germline, CDR1 is KGHDR and CDR2 SFDVKD. V lost 3 bases to trimming and J lost 2 bases, with 17 bases between them. The CDR3 has 17 amino acids.

This clone was counted once. The chain joins TRBV5-1 to TRBJ1-2; D gene ambiguous. Germline lookup yields CDR1 SGHRS and CDR2 YFSETQ. This CDR3 comprises 16 residues. V lost 1 base and J 1 base, leaving 14 bases between the germline ends. The CDR3 bases are TGCGCCAGCAGCTTGAGCGGGGTCGGTCATAACTATGGCTACACCTTC. This translates into CASSLSGVGHNYGYTF.

The gene calls are TRBV19 and TRBJ2-5; TRBD1 is a possible D gene (5 bases). V lost 3 bases to trimming and J lost 3 bases, with 8 bases between them. Germline CDR1 LNHDA, CDR2 SQIVND (reference sequence). This CDR3 region has 13 residues. Here the CDR3 reads CASSIQGEETQYF. The CDR3 DNA reads as TGTGCCAGTAGTATTCAGGGTGAAGAGACCCAGTACTTC.

J is TRBJ2-1 and V is TRBV5-4, with no clear D. Germline V gene data show CDR1 as SGHNT and CDR2 as YYREEE (reference sequence). V was clipped by 4 bases and J by 6 bases, with 8 bases between them. The CDR3 has 12 amino acids. As DNA, the CDR3 is TGTGCCAGCAGCACCCCCAGCAATGAGCAGTTCTTC. Its translation is CASSTPSNEQFF.

The genes are TRBV30 and TRBJ1-1; 9 bases agree with TRBD1. CDR3 length: 16 amino acids. CDR1 and CDR2 (germline): GTSNPN, SVGIG (reference sequence). Trimming removed 2 bases from V and 4 bases from J; junction bases left unmatched: 11. CDR3: CAWSTGTGIWTTEAFF. The CDR3 DNA is TGTGCCTGGAGTACCGGGACAGGGATCTGGACCACTGAAGCTTTCTTT.

The chain joins TRBV5-4 to TRBJ2-7, with D tentatively TRBD1 (5 bases). Germline V gene sequence: CDR1 SGHNT, CDR2 YYREEE (reference sequence). Deletions cut 4 bases from V and 0 bases from J, with 14 bases between. This CDR3 has 15 amino acids. CDR3 DNA: TGTGCCAGCAGCCCCCCAGGGCTGAGCTCCTACGAGCAGTACTTC. As protein: CASSPPGLSSYEQYF.

The chain has TRBV7-8 and TRBJ2-7; possible D gene TRBD1, 5 bases. Germline lookup yields CDR1 SGHVS and CDR2 FQNEAQ. With 5 bases removed from V and 2 bases from J, the gap between germline ends came to 13 bases. The CDR3 has 14 amino acids. This CDR3 is CASSPQTVPYEQYF. The CDR3 DNA reads as TGTGCCAGCAGCCCCCAGACAGTCCCCTACGAGCAGTACTTC.

The chain uses TRBV29-1 and TRBJ1-4, with TRBD1 matching 9 bases. The germline gives CDR1 SQVTM, CDR2 ANQGSEA. With V trimmed by 4 bases and J by 7 bases, 7 bases remained unmatched. The CDR3 contains 14 residues. In DNA form, the CDR3 reads TGCAGCGTTGGGGCCGGGACAGGGTTTGAAAAACTGTTTTTT. Translating gives CSVGAGTGFEKLFF.

V usage is TRBV12-3 or TRBV12-4 and J usage is TRBJ2-2, with D uncertain. This CDR3 spans 13 amino acids. Trimming cost V 3 bases and J 4 bases, with 6 bases left between them. CDR3 amino acids: CASSFRFTGELFF. DNA for the CDR3: TGTGCCAGCAGTTTCCGTTTCACCGGGGAGCTGTTTTTT.

The genes are TRBV7-2 and TRBJ1-2; TRBD1 is a possible D gene (5 bases). The CDR3 contains 14 residues. Germline loops: CDR1 SGHTA, CDR2 FQGNSA. V was shortened by 3 bases and J by 4 bases, with 12 bases between the two germline ends. CDR3 loop: CASSLGPLIYGYTF. The CDR3 nucleotides are TGTGCCAGCAGCTTGGGGCCACTGATCTATGGCTACACCTTC.

This clone was detected only once. The V and J genes are TRBV2 and TRBJ2-2; 8 bases map to TRBD2. Germline V lookup: CDR1 SNHLY, CDR2 FYNNEI. This CDR3 has 14 residues. With V trimmed by 9 bases and J by 5 bases, 8 bases remained unmatched. CDR3 region: CARGTSLSTGELFF. CDR3 DNA: TGTGCCAGGGGGACTAGTTTGTCAACCGGGGAGCTGTTTTTT.

This clone has just a few counts. V gene TRBV7-2 combines with J gene TRBJ2-5, with D possibly being TRBD2 (5 bases). In germline, CDR1 is SGHTA, CDR2 FQGNSA. The germline V and J ends were trimmed by 2 bases and 5 bases, with 15 bases remaining between them. This CDR3 has 15 amino acids. CDR3 residues: CASSLTRVQTETQYF. In DNA, the CDR3 is TGTGCCAGCAGCTTAACGAGGGTCCAGACGGAGACCCAGTACTTC.

The chain employs TRBV24-1 and TRBJ2-1, with 7 bases matching TRBD2. Germline assignment: CDR1 KGHDR and CDR2 SFDVKD. This CDR3 has 20 residues. V lost 0 bases to trimming and J lost 0 bases; unmatched junction nucleotides: 13. The CDR3 is CATSDLASGTPLSSYNEQFF. The CDR3, as DNA: TGTGCCACCAGTGATTTGGCTAGCGGCACACCTTTAAGCTCCTACAATGAGCAGTTCTTC.

V usage is TRBV27 and J usage is TRBJ1-5; D unclear. This CDR3 is 13 amino acids long. V was pared by 5 bases and J by 2 bases, with 7 bases between. Germline V CDR1 and CDR2: MNHEY, SMNVEV (reference sequence). DNA of the CDR3: TGTGCCAGCAGTCCACACGGCAATCAGCCCCAGCATTTT. Translation gives CASSPHGNQPQHF.

V is TRBV28 and J is TRBJ1-3; weak D call: TRBD1 (5 bases). Germline CDR1 and CDR2: MDHEN and SYDVKM. The V gene lost 6 bases and the J gene lost 0 bases, with 9 bases spanning the gap. The CDR3 consists of 14 residues. The CDR3 DNA follows: TGTGCCAGCAGAAGGACATACTCTGGAAACACCATATATTTT. It is translated as CASRRTYSGNTIYF.

This chain uses TRBV19 with TRBJ2-7, with a possible D match to TRBD1 (5 bases). This CDR3 spans 13 amino acids. Per germline, CDR1 LNHDA and CDR2 SQIVND (reference sequence). Trimming removed 6 bases from V and 5 bases from J, with 14 bases in between. CDR3 in DNA: TGTGCCAGTAGCTCAGGGTATAGTAACGAGCAGTACTTC. Amino acids: CASSSGYSNEQYF.

This clone occurred a few times. This chain links TRBV4-1 with TRBJ1-3; D unclear. There are 13 residues in the CDR3. CDR1 is MGHRA, CDR2 YSYEKL, per germline. The V end was cut by 2 bases, the J end by 9 bases, with 11 bases between. The CDR3 loop is CASSQLPGGTIYF. CDR3 in DNA: TGCGCCAGCAGCCAATTACCCGGAGGCACCATATATTTT.